Included here is one T cell receptor beta chain sequence, with context. The table came from immunoSEQ multiplex PCR; TCRdb's copy has only in-frame clones and leaves some out. The table lists roughly 400,000 clones, 90% of them singletons. The sample belongs to a study of control samples from healthy donors and cancer patients. The V end lost 3 bases, the J end lost 9 bases, and 7 bases lay between the germline ends. Germline loops: CDR1 SGDLS, CDR2 YYNGEE. There are 11 residues in the CDR3. The specimen was PBMCs. The rearrangement links TRBV9 to TRBJ2-1, with D maybe TRBD2 (6 bases). The TCR sequence derives from a man aged 35 to 55 with head and neck cancer. The CDR3 reads CASSAGVEQFF. The CDR3 bases are TGTGCCAGCAGCGCGGGGGTTGAGCAGTTCTTC.